The 11 T cell receptor beta chains below all came from one sample that was sequenced in a study of T cells in Graves' hyperthyroidism and ophthalmopathy. TCR beta CDR3 regions were amplified from RNA. A first-round RT-PCR of the TCR CDR3 used the HTBI primer set. TCRdb re-analysed the multiplex PCR reads in MiXCR, keeping a single row per CDR3 protein. The profile covers 380,000 or so distinct CDR3 sequences, with 15% to 20% appearing a single time and 3.5% to 4% taken by the ten largest. Sequencing was performed on blood. These receptor sequences come from a young woman with Graves' hyperthyroidism.

This clonotype was recorded many times. The J gene is TRBJ2-5, the V gene TRBV20-1; TRBD2 is a possible D gene (5 bases). Looked up from germline, CDR1 is DFQATT and CDR2 is SNEGSKA (reference sequence). The CDR3 sequence is 14 residues long. Trimming took 6 bases from V and 0 from J, leaving 14 bases between them. CDR3 DNA sequence: TGCAGTGCCCATTCCGGACTGAACCAAGAGACCCAGTACTTC. This encodes CSAHSGLNQETQYF.

This clonotype was picked up many times. The chain couples TRBV12-3 or TRBV12-4 to TRBJ1-2; D is possibly TRBD1 (5 bases). The CDR3 has 12 amino acids. The germline V and J ends were trimmed by 8 bases and 5 bases, with 12 bases remaining between them. CDR3 in DNA: TGTGCCAGCCGGGACCGTACGTATGGCTACACCTTC. Translated: CASRDRTYGYTF.

This clonotype was seen ten or more times. This sequence joins TRBV11-2 and TRBJ2-5, with D unclear. The CDR3 loop spans 16 amino acids. Between the trimmed V and J ends, which lost 1 base and 2 bases, there was a span of 14 bases. Germline V gene sequence: CDR1 SGHAT, CDR2 FQNNGV. The CDR3 region is CASSLVPNRYQETQYF. The CDR3 DNA reads TGTGCCAGCAGCTTAGTTCCGAATAGGTATCAAGAGACCCAGTACTTC. Full variable domain (remainder filled in from reference TRBV11-2 and TRBJ2-5): EAGVAQSPRYKIIEKRQSVAFWCNPISGHATLYWYQQILGQGPKLLIQFQNNGVVDDSQLPKDRFSAERLKGVDSTLKIQPAKLEDSAVYLCASSLVPNRYQETQYFGPGTRLLVL.

There are many counts of this clonotype. J is TRBJ2-7 and V is TRBV27; 13 bases map to TRBD2. V gave up 6 bases and J gave up 7 bases; unmatched junction bases: 12. The CDR3 has 16 amino acids. Germline lookup yields CDR1 MNHEY and CDR2 SMNVEV (reference sequence). The CDR3 DNA reads as TGTGCCAGCAGAAGTCTACTAGCGGGGGGGCGGGGGGAGCAGTACTTC. It is translated as CASRSLLAGGRGEQYF.

Concerning this clonotype: A much larger clone lies one base from this, so it may be a read error. Without the conserved terminal phenylalanine or tryptophan, this CDR3 likely stems from a read error. V gene TRBV6-5 combines with J gene TRBJ2-7; 9 bases fit TRBD1. The CDR3 is 16 residues long. Per germline, CDR1 MNHEY and CDR2 SVGAGI. Trimming removed 3 bases from V and 2 bases from J; junction bases left unmatched: 8. The CDR3 DNA follows: TGTGCCAGCAGTTATCTCGAGGGGACAGGGACCTACGAGCAGTACCTC. This sequence encodes CASSYLEGTGTYEQYL.

This clonotype occurred a few times. The chain employs TRBV2 and TRBJ1-2; weak D call: TRBD1 (5 bases). Trimming removed 6 bases from V and 2 bases from J, with 13 bases in between. The CDR3 contains 14 residues. Germline loops: CDR1 SNHLY, CDR2 FYNNEI. The CDR3 DNA sequence: TGTGCCAGCAGCTTGCTGACAGACAACTATGGCTACACCTTC. It yields the protein CASSLLTDNYGYTF.

The genes are TRBV4-2 and TRBJ1-5; TRBD1 is a possible D gene (5 bases). V lost 0 bases and J 1 base, leaving 10 bases between the germline ends. CDR3 size: 16 residues. Germline V gene lookup returns CDR1 LGHNA and CDR2 YNFKEQ. This CDR3 reads CASSQEGPGSNQPQHF. CDR3 sequence (DNA): TGTGCCAGCAGCCAAGAGGGCCCAGGGAGCAATCAGCCCCAGCATTTT.

The table lists this clonotype with a few counts. The chain links TRBV18 to TRBJ1-1; D remains unclear. V was pared by 0 bases and J by 7 bases, with 9 bases between. This CDR3 has 13 amino acids. Germline V gene lookup returns CDR1 KGHSH and CDR2 LQKENI. The CDR3 coding sequence is TGTGCCAGCTCACCACCGGGAACTATTGAAGCTTTCTTT. Translating it yields CASSPPGTIEAFF.

In its sample, this clonotype was seen many times. The J gene is TRBJ1-5, the V gene TRBV19, with no clear D. The CDR3 is 14 residues long. The V end lost 4 bases, the J end lost 3 bases, and 10 bases lay between the germline ends. Germline-derived CDR1 and CDR2 are LNHDA and SQIVND (reference sequence). Written as DNA, the CDR3 is TGTGCCAGTAGTACCGGACCGATCAATCAGCCCCAGCATTTT. Translating it yields CASSTGPINQPQHF.

The chain has TRBV27 and TRBJ1-5, with a tentative D call TRBD1 (6 bases). The germline V gene encodes CDR1 MNHEY and CDR2 SMNVEV (reference sequence). The V and J ends lost 3 bases and 2 bases respectively, with 17 bases between them. The CDR3 consists of 17 residues. The CDR3 sequence: CASSFVGGRDGNQPQHF. The CDR3 DNA is TGTGCCAGCAGTTTTGTCGGGGGGCGCGATGGCAATCAGCCCCAGCATTTT.

There are many counts of this clonotype. This chain links TRBV12-3 or TRBV12-4 with TRBJ1-1; 7 bases line up with TRBD1. The CDR3 loop spans 12 amino acids. The junction had 3 bases not matched to a gene; V was cut back by 5 bases and J by 6 bases. The CDR3 DNA reads TGTGCCAGCAGTCTGGGACAGCCTGAAGCTTTCTTT. It yields the protein CASSLGQPEAFF.